Here is one TCR beta chain with its context. Its antigen is not identified. The data stem from a study of vaccination and CD4 T cells after COVID-19. Across the whole study: Median time from COVID diagnosis to post-COVID sampling was over 85 days (35 to 161).

An Oncomine TCR Beta short-read assay was used to sequence the DNA from cultured CD4+ T cells. Via MiXCR, TCRdb re-called the PCR reads, giving one row per CDR3 protein. The sample has tens of thousands of distinct CDR3 sequences; roughly 50% are singletons. Treatment defined: approximately 9-day PBMC culture with coronavirus spike peptide pools or control peptides (ViraFEST assay). The CDR3 has 14 amino acids. In germline, CDR1 is SNHLY, CDR2 FYNNEI. J lost 4 bases, V lost 5 bases, and 7 bases had no gene match. This chain connects TRBV2 to TRBJ2-5, with TRBD1 identical over 7 bases. This sequence was found in a human donor who received a COVID-19 vaccine. Sequencing used CD4+ T cells from blood, cultured in vitro, obtained before SARS-CoV-2 vaccination. The CDR3 protein is CASSYRGYRETQYF. CDR3 DNA sequence: TGTGCCAGCAGTTACAGGGGATACCGAGAGACCCAGTACTTC.